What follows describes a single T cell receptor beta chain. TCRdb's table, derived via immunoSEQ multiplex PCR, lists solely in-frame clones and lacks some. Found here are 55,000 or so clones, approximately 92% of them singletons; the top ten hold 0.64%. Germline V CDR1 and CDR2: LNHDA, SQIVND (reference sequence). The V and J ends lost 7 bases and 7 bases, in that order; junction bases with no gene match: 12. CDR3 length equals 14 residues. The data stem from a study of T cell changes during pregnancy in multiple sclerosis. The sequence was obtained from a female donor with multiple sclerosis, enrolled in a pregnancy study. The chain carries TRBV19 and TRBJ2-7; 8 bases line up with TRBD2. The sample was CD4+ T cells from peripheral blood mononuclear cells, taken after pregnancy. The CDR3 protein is CASMVSGAPGEQYF. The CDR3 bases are TGTGCCAGTATGGTTAGCGGGGCTCCGGGGGAGCAGTACTTC.